This TCR beta chain was identified in a study of CD8 T cells in ankylosing spondylitis (dated by TCRdb to about 2017). The study in broad terms: The study profiled T cell receptor beta repertoires in healthy donors and ankylosing spondylitis patients to find disease-linked TCR variants. Peripheral blood samples were taken, and synovial fluid was additionally collected from ankylosing spondylitis patients. The full study cohort comprised 25 or so ankylosing spondylitis patients and some 110 healthy donors.

A remark on this clonotype: Its binding antigen is unknown. The input lacks base qualities; no much larger clone sits a single base away.

Including the terminal cysteine and phenylalanine, the CDR3 comprises 14 residues. Only the CDR3 portion is preserved as DNA: 42 bases, with reading frame beginning at the first base. Reading the germline V gene gives CDR1 KGHDR and CDR2 SFDVKD. Germline trimming: 5 bases from V, 3 bases from J; junction bases outside gene matches: 5. Study-wide findings and limitations: Blood from ankylosing spondylitis patients appeared to be characterized by a TCR beta motif made up of several highly homologous amino acid variants. The disease-linked clones were reported to be significantly enriched in matched synovial fluid samples from ankylosing spondylitis patients. In peripheral blood, the disease-linked clones were found at relatively low frequencies and had a CD8+ phenotype. Some of the motif variants had been reported before in the synovial fluid and blood of reactive arthritis patients, a finding that suggests common disease-initiation mechanisms.

The data were produced on an Illumina HiSeq 2500. Quantitative 5'-RACE with molecular barcodes was the method used to prepare the TCR beta libraries. The paper's processing steps were these. To identify disease-linked TCR variants, a new computational method was used, one built on a probabilistic model of VDJ rearrangement. Starting from the raw public reads, TCRdb applied fastp trimming at Q25, assembled clones with MiXCR and retained in-frame beta chains. Rows are unified per CDR3 protein, each entry keeping the most common DNA and genes. The V and J calls here are based on TCRdb, not the publication. This sample gives hundreds of thousands of distinct CDR3 sequences in total; over 9.5% of them show up just once. Jointly, the top ten make up roughly 0.51% of the sample.

The TCR originated in a male donor with ankylosing spondylitis. The chain couples TRBV24-1 to TRBJ2-7; 8 bases in the junction line up with TRBD1. Sequencing was carried out using blood, either unsorted or a sorted T cell fraction (not recorded which). This receptor has the CDR3 CATSVTGGSYEQYF. The DNA is as follows: TGTGCCACCAGTGTCACAGGGGGAAGCTACGAGCAGTACTTC.